The source of this TCR beta chain is a study of regulatory T cells in long-lasting Graves disease (dated by TCRdb to the early 2020s). Regarding the study in general: Persistent Graves' disease was defined as antithyroid drug treatment for over 5 years with persistently positive TSH receptor autoantibodies. Peripheral blood TCR sequencing and RNA sequencing compared persistent Graves' disease patients with newly diagnosed Graves' disease patients. The study was conducted in China and was registered as a clinical trial. A total of about 35 samples underwent TCR sequencing, from roughly 13 patients with persistent Graves' disease and 20 or so patients with newly diagnosed Graves' disease. On average, persistent Graves' disease patients in the clinical cohort had been on antithyroid drugs for eight to twelve years. The investigation overall reported the following: Sequencing and analysis were restricted to the TCR beta chain. Preferential use of TRBV28, TRBJ1-2 and TRBJ2-5 was observed in persistent disease, whereas TRBV20-1 and TRBJ2-1 were favored in newly diagnosed disease. Persistent patients shared more public clonotypes among themselves (over 2,500) than newly diagnosed patients did (approximately 970). Compared with newly diagnosed patients, persistent Graves' disease patients had lower TCR Shannon entropy and fewer highly expanded clones, which suggests clonal expansion. Peripheral blood alone was examined, since thyroid tissue, which constituted the primary lesion, could not be accessed. The authors acknowledged the small sample size as a limitation that may reduce accuracy.

Notes on this clonotype: This receptor's antigen is unknown. Base qualities are missing; no much larger clone stands one base away.

Trimming removed 1 base from V and 7 bases from J; the gene matches leave 6 bases unexplained. Including cysteine and phenylalanine, the CDR3 has 16 amino acids. Just CDR3 DNA is preserved here, 48 bases in frame from base 1. CDR1 LNHNV and CDR2 YYDKDF were looked up in the germline V gene (reference sequence). What the time point label conveys for this sample: persistent/refractory GD, antithyroid drugs over 5 years with positive TRAb. RNA was extracted from PBMCs in TRIzol for both TCR sequencing and RNA sequencing. The diagnosis of Graves' disease was made according to American Thyroid Association guidelines. The patients came from an endocrinology department in Xi'an, China. Each patient gave 7.5 to 10 milliliters of peripheral blood, collected in an EDTA anticoagulant tube. Ficoll Paque Plus density gradient separation was used to isolate PBMCs, and no additional T cell sorting was done. RNA quality was checked with an Agilent 2100 Bioanalyzer and agarose gel, and concentration with a NanoDrop 2000.

The method was multiplex PCR. The instrument was an Illumina HiSeq 4000. iRepertoire HTBI primers and Arm-PCR amplification of CDR3 regions were used to construct TCR beta libraries. Gel purification was performed on PCR products prior to sequencing. Concerning the study's data processing: Across samples, around 58 TRBV and 13 to 15 TRBJ segments were identified and used for gene usage analysis of CDR3 amino acid clonotypes. COPE and FqMerger were used to merge filtered high-quality paired reads into contigs. BLAST was used to align contigs to IMGT TRBV, TRBD and TRBJ reference genes, with CDR3 defined following IMGT. Highly expanded clones were defined as clonotypes with a frequency above 0.1%. Shannon entropy served as the measure of repertoire diversity, while the Gini coefficient captured V-J evenness. A clonotype was considered public if more than one individual shared it. TCRdb trimmed public reads at Q25 via fastp, called clones via MiXCR and kept in-frame beta chains. When rows share a CDR3 protein, they turn into one entry using the most common DNA and genes. The V and J calls were determined by TCRdb, not by the authors. The sample table lists 300,000 to 350,000 distinct CDR3 sequences, about 19% of them with a count of one. Of the sample, roughly 29% falls within the top ten clones.

Here the sequenced sample was peripheral blood mononuclear cells (PBMCs), taken when the disease was refractory, from a patient treated with antithyroid drugs. Recombination joined TRBV15 with TRBJ2-4, with 11 junctional bases fitting TRBD2. The clonotype originates from a female donor with Graves disease. The sequenced DNA is TGTGCCACCAGCAGAGCCCCGGCTAGCGGGAGGAACATTCAGTACTTC. This gives the protein CATSRAPASGRNIQYF. Joined to the reference TRBV15 and TRBJ2-4 proteins, this CDR3 gives the full variable domain: DAMVIQNPRYQVTQFGKPVTLSCSQTLNHNVMYWYQQKSSQAPKLLFHYYDKDFNNEADTPDNFQSRRPNTSFCFLDIRSPGLGDTAMYLCATSRAPASGRNIQYFGAGTRLSVL.